The 10 T cell receptor beta chains reported below all come from one sample, sequenced in a study of OX40 agonist ivuxolimab in advanced cancers. Only in-frame clones appear in the TCRdb table, and some are missing; sequencing was by immunoSEQ multiplex PCR. The repertoire includes tens of thousands of clones, about 91% of them detected once, and about 2.1% sits in the top ten. The material was CD4+ or CD8+ T cells sorted from blood, obtained in a trial of the OX40 agonist ivuxolimab. Receptors originate from an adult with an advanced solid tumor such as melanoma, head and neck, liver or kidney cancer.

The genes are TRBV11-2 and TRBJ2-5; D is unresolved. The germline V gene has CDR1 SGHAT and CDR2 FQNNGV. The V gene lost 4 bases and the J gene lost 1 base, with 4 bases spanning the gap. This CDR3 contains 12 residues. CDR3 in DNA: TGTGCCAGCAGCTCCAGCCAAGAGACCCAGTACTTC. It encodes CASSSSQETQYF.

This chain connects TRBV2 to TRBJ2-7; 8 nucleotides match TRBD2. CDR1 is SNHLY and CDR2 is FYNNEI in the germline V gene. V lost 4 bases to trimming and J lost 5 bases; unmatched junction nucleotides: 10. CDR3 size: 15 residues. DNA of the CDR3: TGTGCCAGCAGTGGACAGACTAGCGCGAGGAACGAGCAGTACTTC. Translated, it gives CASSGQTSARNEQYF.

The rearrangement links TRBV27 to TRBJ2-7; 8 bases map to TRBD2. The junction had 8 bases not matched to a gene; V was cut back by 2 bases and J by 5 bases. This CDR3 is built from 15 residues. Germline assignment: CDR1 MNHEY and CDR2 SMNVEV (reference sequence). The CDR3 here is CASSLIEAGANEQYF. The CDR3 bases are TGTGCCAGCAGTTTAATCGAAGCGGGAGCGAACGAGCAGTACTTC.

This clone has just a few counts. The rearrangement uses TRBV30 and TRBJ2-7; D gene ambiguous. The length of the CDR3 is 11 residues. CDR1 and CDR2 (germline): GTSNPN, SVGIG (reference sequence). The ends were cut back, 0 bases at V and 6 bases at J, with 6 bases in the middle. The DNA of the CDR3 is TGTGCCTGGAGTGTGGGGTCCGAGCAGTACTTC. Its translation is CAWSVGSEQYF.

The rearrangement joins TRBV9 to TRBJ2-1; D might be TRBD1 or TRBD2, each matching 6 bases. Germline CDR1 reads SGDLS; CDR2 reads YYNGEE. The V and J ends lost 2 bases and 5 bases respectively, with 17 bases between them. The CDR3 runs 16 residues. CDR3 protein: CASSVGGGQWDNEQFF. The CDR3 nucleotides read TGTGCCAGCAGCGTCGGGGGCGGCCAATGGGACAATGAGCAGTTCTTC.

Points on this clone: A read error may produce the germline difference seen at one junction end. The chain is built from TRBV7-8 and TRBJ2-7, with 9 positions matching TRBD2. The CDR3 contains 17 residues. Germline CDR1 reads SGHVS; CDR2 reads FQNEAQ. This CDR3 is CASSLAGGSGSFYEQYF. The DNA of the CDR3 is TGTGCCAGCAGCCTAGCTGGGGGTAGCGGGAGTTTCTACGAGCAGTACTTC.

V usage is TRBV6-5 and J usage is TRBJ2-5, with D maybe TRBD2 (6 bases). Germline CDR1 MNHEY, CDR2 SVGAGI. Trimming pared 8 bases from V and 5 bases from J, leaving 18 bases between. This CDR3 has 14 amino acids. In DNA, the CDR3 is TGTGCCAGCCGTCGGGGGATTCTCGGGGAGACCCAGTACTTC. This codes for CASRRGILGETQYF.

This chain links TRBV6-1 with TRBJ2-2; 7 bases agree with TRBD1. The CDR3 totals 13 residues. V was pared by 10 bases and J by 1 base, with 3 bases of the junction left unmatched. CDR1 MNHNS and CDR2 SASEGT come from the germline V gene. In nucleotides, the CDR3 is TGTGCCATCGACAGGGTGAACACCGGGGAGCTGTTTTTT. Translation: CAIDRVNTGELFF.

V is TRBV19 and J is TRBJ2-5; 8 bases line up with TRBD1. The germline V gene has CDR1 LNHDA and CDR2 SQIVND (reference sequence). The junction had 7 bases not matched to a gene; V was cut back by 3 bases and J by 4 bases. The CDR3 is made up of 15 amino acids. This chain's CDR3 is CASSIGQGAGETQYF. In DNA, the CDR3 is TGTGCCAGTAGTATCGGGCAGGGGGCGGGAGAGACCCAGTACTTC.

The chain joins TRBV4-1 to TRBJ2-5, with TRBD2 identical over 7 bases. The ends lost 1 base at V and 1 base at J; junction bases unmatched: 6. This CDR3 comprises 16 residues. CDR1 and CDR2 (germline): MGHRA, YSYEKL. The CDR3 nucleotides are TGCGCCAGCAGCCAAGGTTGGCGGGAGATCCAAGAGACCCAGTACTTC. Amino acid sequence: CASSQGWREIQETQYF.